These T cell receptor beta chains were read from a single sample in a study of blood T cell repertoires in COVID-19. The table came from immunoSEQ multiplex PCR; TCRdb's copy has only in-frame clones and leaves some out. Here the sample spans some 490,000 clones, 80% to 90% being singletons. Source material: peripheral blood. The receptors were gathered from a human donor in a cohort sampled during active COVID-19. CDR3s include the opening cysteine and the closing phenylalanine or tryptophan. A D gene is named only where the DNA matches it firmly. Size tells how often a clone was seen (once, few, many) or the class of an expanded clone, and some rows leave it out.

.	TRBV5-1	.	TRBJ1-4	TGCGCCAGCAGCGAACTGCCGGGGGCTAATGAAAAACTGTTTTTT	CASSELPGANEKLFF
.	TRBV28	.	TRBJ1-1	TGTGCCAGCAGTCTAACGACACGTAACACTGAAGCTTTCTTT	CASSLTTRNTEAFF
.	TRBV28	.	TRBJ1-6	TGTGCCAGCCGGGGCTCCTATAATTCACCCCTCCACTTT	CASRGSYNSPLHF
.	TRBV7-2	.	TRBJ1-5	TGTGCCAGCAGCTCCCCTGGGGGCCCGCTGCCCCAGCATTTT	CASSSPGGPLPQHF
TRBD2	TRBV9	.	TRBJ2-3	TGTGCCAGCAGCCCCTCTAGCGGGATTAGCACAGATACGCAGTATTTT	CASSPSSGISTDTQYF
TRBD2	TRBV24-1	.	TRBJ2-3	TGTGCCACCAGTGATCCTAGCGGGAGTACGCAGTATTTT	CATSDPSGSTQYF
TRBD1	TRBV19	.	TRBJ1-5	TGTGCCAGCCTTACCGGGACAGGCCAGAATCATAGCAATCAGCCCCAGCATTTT	CASLTGTGQNHSNQPQHF
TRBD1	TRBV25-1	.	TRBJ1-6	TGTGCCAGCAGTGAATGGGGGGACAGAAATTCACCCCTCCACTTT	CASSEWGDRNSPLHF
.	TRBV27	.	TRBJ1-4	TGTGCCAAGGGGAGGACTAATGAAAAACTGTTTTTT	CAKGRTNEKLFF
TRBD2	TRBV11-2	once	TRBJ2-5	TGTGCCAGCAGCTTAGGGGTACTAGCGGGGATGGAAGAGACCCAGTACTTC	CASSLGVLAGMEETQYF
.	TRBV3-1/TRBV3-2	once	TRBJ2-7	TGTGCCAGCAGCCCCTACGAGGGCCCTACTTACGAGCAGTACTTC	CASSPYEGPTYEQYF
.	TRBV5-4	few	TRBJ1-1	TGTGCCAGCAGCTTGGATGGCAGGGCGAACACTGAAGCTTTCTTT	CASSLDGRANTEAFF
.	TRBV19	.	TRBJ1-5	TGTGCCAGTAGTATAGATCAGGGAACGGGCAATCAGCCCCAGCATTTT	CASSIDQGTGNQPQHF
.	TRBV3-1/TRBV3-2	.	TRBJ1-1	TGTGCCAGCAGCTACAACGATAGGAGCCACACTGAAGCTTTCTTT	CASSYNDRSHTEAFF
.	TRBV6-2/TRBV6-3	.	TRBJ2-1	TGTGCCAGCAGTTCGGCAGGGCGCCCCTACAATGAGCAGTTCTTC	CASSSAGRPYNEQFF
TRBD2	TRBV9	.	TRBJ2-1	TGTGCCAGCAGCGTCACTAGCGGGAGGGCCGTTGAGCAGTTCTTC	CASSVTSGRAVEQFF
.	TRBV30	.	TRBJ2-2	TGTGCCTGGAGTGTAGGGACACTTATAACCGGGGAGCTGTTTTTT	CAWSVGTLITGELFF
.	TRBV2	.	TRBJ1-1	TGTGCCAGCAGTGTAGGCGCAGGCGCAATGAACACTGAAGCTTTCTTT	CASSVGAGAMNTEAFF
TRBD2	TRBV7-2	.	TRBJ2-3	TGTGCCAGCAGCTTGGGACTAGCGGGAGGGAGGGATACGCAGTATTTT	CASSLGLAGGRDTQYF
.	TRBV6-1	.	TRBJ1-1	TGTGCCAGCAGTTTCCCTGGCCGAGAAGCTTTCTTT	CASSFPGREAFF
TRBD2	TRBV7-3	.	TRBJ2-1	TGTGCCAGCAGCATGGTAGGGGCGGGAGGGAGGAATGAGCAGTTCTTC	CASSMVGAGGRNEQFF
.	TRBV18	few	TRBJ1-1	TGTGCCAGCTCACCAGGTCGGGGGTTACACACTGAAGCTTTCTTT	CASSPGRGLHTEAFF
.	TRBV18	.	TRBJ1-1	TGTGCCAGCTCACTCCGGCCAGGGGTCCTTGACACTGAAGCTTTCTTT	CASSLRPGVLDTEAFF
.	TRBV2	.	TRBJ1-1	TGTGCCAGCAGTGAAGGACGGGGGGAGGAAGCTTTCTTT	CASSEGRGEEAFF